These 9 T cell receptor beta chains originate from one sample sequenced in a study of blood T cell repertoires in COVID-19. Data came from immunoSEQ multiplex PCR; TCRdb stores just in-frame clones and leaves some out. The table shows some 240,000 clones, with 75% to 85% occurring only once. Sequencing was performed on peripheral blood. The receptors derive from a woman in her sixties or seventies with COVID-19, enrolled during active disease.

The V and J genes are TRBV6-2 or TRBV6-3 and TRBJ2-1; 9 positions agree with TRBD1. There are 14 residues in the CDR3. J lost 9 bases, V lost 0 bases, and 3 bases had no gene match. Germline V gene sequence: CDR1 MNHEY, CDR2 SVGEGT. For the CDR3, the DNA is TGTGCCAGCAGTTACTCGGGACAGGGAGGTGAGCAGTTCTTC. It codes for CASSYSGQGGEQFF.

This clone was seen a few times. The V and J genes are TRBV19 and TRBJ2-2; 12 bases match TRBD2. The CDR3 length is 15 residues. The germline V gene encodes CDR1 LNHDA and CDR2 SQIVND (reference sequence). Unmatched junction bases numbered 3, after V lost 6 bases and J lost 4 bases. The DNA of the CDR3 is TGTGCCAGTAGGCTAGCGGGAGGGAGCACCGGGGAGCTGTTTTTT. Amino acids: CASRLAGGSTGELFF.

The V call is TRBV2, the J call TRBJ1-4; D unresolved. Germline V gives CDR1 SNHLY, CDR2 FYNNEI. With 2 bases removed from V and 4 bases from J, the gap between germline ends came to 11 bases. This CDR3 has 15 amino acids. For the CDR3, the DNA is TGTGCCAGCAGTGAATCGTTCGGGAGTAATGAAAAACTGTTTTTT. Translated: CASSESFGSNEKLFF.

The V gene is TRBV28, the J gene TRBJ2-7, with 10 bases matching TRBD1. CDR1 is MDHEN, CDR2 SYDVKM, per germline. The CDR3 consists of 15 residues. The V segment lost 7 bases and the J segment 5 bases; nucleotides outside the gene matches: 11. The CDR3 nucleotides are TGTGCCAGCATTCGACAGGGGGCGCGGTATGACGAGCAGTACTTC. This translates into CASIRQGARYDEQYF.

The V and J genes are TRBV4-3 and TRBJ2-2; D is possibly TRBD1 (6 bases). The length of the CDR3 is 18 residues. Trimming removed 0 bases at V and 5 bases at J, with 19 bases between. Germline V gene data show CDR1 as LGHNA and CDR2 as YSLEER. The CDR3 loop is CASSQELQGFSTTGELFF. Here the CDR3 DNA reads TGCGCCAGCAGCCAAGAATTACAGGGATTCTCGACAACCGGGGAGCTGTTTTTT.

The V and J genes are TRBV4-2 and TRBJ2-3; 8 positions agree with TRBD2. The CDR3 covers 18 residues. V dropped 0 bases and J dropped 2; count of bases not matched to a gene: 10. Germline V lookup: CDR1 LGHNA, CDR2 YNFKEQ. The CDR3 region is CASSQESGRARATDTQYF. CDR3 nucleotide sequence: TGTGCCAGCAGCCAAGAAAGCGGGAGAGCCAGGGCCACAGATACGCAGTATTTT.

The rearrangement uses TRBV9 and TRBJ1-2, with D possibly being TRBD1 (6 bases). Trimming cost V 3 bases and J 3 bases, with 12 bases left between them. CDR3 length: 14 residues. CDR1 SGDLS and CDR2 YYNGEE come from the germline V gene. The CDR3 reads CASSGKTGDYGYTF. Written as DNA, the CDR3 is TGTGCCAGCAGCGGAAAGACAGGTGACTATGGCTACACCTTC.

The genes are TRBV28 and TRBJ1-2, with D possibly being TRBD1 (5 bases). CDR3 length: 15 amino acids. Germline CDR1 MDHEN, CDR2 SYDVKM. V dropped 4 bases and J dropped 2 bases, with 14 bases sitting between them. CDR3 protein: CASSSQTPGNYGYTF. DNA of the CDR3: TGTGCCAGCAGTTCGCAAACCCCAGGGAACTATGGCTACACCTTC.

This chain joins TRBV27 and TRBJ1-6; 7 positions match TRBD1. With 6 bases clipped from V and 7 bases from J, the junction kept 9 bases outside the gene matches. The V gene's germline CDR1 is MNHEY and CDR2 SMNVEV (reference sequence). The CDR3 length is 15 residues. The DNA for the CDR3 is TGTGCCAGCAGGGGAACCTCGGGACAGAATTCACCCCTCCACTTT. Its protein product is CASRGTSGQNSPLHF.